The 2 T cell receptor beta chains in this list originate from one sample, sequenced in a study of post-analysis software for immune sequencing data. Points from the study as a whole: TRBV5-6, TRBV5-1 and TRBV20-1 belonged to a set of about 5 TRBV segments that were more frequent in patients than controls.

TCR beta cDNA libraries included unique molecular identifiers. TCRdb re-derived calls from the PCR reads in MiXCR, one entry per CDR3 protein. The sample contains about 810,000 distinct CDR3 sequences, about 50% of which appear only once. Which antigens these TCRs recognize remains unknown. The sequenced sample was blood. These receptors were taken from a girl aged 5 to 17 with multiple sclerosis.

The table lists this clonotype with a few counts. The gene calls are TRBV6-6 and TRBJ2-5, with 8 bases aligning to TRBD1. V shed 0 bases, J shed 11 bases, and the junction held 11 bases outside the gene matches. Germline-derived CDR1 and CDR2 are MNHNY and SVGAGI (reference sequence). The CDR3 is 15 amino acids. CDR3 residues: CASSYSQGATNPQYF. In nucleotides, the CDR3 is TGTGCCAGCAGTTACTCCCAGGGGGCGACCAACCCGCAGTACTTC.

The chain combines TRBV28 with TRBJ2-3; 9 bases match TRBD1. The CDR3 contains 14 residues. Germline-derived CDR1 and CDR2 are MDHEN and SYDVKM. V shed 3 bases, J shed 6 bases, and the junction held 4 bases outside the gene matches. The CDR3 region has the DNA TGTGCCAGCAGTTTCGAACAGGGGGCGGATACGCAGTATTTT. Translated: CASSFEQGADTQYF.